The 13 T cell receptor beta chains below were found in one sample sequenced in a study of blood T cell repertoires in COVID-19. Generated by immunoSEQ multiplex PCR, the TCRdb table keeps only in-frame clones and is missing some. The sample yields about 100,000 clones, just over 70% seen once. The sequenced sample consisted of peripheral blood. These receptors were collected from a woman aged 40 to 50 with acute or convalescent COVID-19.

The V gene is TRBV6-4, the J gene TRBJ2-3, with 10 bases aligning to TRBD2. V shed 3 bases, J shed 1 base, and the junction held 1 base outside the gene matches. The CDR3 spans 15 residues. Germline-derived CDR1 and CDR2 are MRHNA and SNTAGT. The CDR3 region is CASSETSGGTDTQYF. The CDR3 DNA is TGTGCCAGCAGTGAAACTAGCGGGGGCACAGATACGCAGTATTTT.

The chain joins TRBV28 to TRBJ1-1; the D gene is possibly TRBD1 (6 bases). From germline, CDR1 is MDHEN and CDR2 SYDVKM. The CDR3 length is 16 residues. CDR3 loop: CVTRPPGEGANTEAFF. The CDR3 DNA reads TGTGTCACCCGGCCCCCAGGGGAAGGTGCGAACACTGAAGCTTTCTTT.

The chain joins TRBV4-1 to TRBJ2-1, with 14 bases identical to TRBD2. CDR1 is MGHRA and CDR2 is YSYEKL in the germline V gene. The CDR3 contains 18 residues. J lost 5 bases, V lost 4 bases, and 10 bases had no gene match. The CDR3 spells CASSPKRGLAGADNEQFF. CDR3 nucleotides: TGCGCCAGCAGCCCGAAGCGGGGACTAGCGGGGGCCGACAATGAGCAGTTCTTC.

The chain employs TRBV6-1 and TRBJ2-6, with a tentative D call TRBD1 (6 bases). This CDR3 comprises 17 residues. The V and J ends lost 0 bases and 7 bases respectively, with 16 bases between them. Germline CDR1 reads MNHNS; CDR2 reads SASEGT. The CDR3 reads CASSEAHRALGANVLTF. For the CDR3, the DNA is TGTGCCAGCAGTGAAGCGCACAGGGCGTTAGGAGCCAACGTCCTGACTTTC.

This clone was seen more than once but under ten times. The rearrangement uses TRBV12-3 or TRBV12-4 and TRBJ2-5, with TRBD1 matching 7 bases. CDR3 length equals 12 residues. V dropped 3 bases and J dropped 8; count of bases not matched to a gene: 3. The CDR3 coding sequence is TGTGCCAGCAGTTTTAACAGGGGAACCCAGTACTTC. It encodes CASSFNRGTQYF.

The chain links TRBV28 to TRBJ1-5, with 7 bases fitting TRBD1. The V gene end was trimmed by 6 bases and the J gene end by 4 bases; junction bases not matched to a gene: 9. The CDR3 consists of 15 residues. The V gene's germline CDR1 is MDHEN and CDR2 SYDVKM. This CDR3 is CASRPTDRLNQPQHF. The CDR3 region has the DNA TGTGCCAGCAGACCTACGGACAGGTTGAATCAGCCCCAGCATTTT.

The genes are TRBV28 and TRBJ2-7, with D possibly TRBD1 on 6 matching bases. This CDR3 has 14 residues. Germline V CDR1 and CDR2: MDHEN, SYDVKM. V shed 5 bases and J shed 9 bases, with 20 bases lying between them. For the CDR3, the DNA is TGTGCCAGCAGTGTAAGGACAATGGACAGAGGGCAGTACTTC. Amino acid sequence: CASSVRTMDRGQYF.

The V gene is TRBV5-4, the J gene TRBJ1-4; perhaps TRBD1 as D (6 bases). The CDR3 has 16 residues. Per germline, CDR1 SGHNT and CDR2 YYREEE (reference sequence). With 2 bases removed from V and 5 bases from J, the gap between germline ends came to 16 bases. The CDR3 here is CASSFGPDRINEKLFF. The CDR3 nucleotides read TGTGCCAGCAGCTTTGGACCGGACAGAATCAATGAAAAACTGTTTTTT.

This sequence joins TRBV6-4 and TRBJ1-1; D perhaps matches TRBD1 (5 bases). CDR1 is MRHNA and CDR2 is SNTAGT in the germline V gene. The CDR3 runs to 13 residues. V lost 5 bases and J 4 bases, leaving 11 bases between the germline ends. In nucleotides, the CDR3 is TGTGCCAGCAGTCAACAGGACGGCACTGAAGCTTTCTTT. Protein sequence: CASSQQDGTEAFF.

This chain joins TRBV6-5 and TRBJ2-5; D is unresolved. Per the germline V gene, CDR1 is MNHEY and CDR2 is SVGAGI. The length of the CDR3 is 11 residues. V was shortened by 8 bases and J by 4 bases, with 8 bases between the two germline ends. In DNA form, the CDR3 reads TGTGCCAGCTCTAACGGAGAGACCCAGTACTTC. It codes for CASSNGETQYF.

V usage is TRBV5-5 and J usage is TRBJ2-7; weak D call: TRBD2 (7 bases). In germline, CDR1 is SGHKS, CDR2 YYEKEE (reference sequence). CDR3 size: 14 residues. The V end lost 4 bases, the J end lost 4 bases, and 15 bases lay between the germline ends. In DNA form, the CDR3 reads TGTGCCAGCAGCCTAGAACAGGGAGGGTACGAGCAGTACTTC. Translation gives CASSLEQGGYEQYF.

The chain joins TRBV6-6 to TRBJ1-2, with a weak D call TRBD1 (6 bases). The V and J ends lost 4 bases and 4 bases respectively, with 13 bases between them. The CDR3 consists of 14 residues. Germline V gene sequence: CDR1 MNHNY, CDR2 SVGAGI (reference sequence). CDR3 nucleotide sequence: TGTGCCAGCAGTTCAAACAGGGCTCCCTATGGCTACACCTTC. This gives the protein CASSSNRAPYGYTF.

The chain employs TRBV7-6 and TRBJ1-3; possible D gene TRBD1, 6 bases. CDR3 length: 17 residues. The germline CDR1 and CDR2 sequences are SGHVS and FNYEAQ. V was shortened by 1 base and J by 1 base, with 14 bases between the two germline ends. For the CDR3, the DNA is TGTGCCAGCAGCTTAGAGGCCCTAACAGGGTCTGGAAACACCATATATTTT. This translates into CASSLEALTGSGNTIYF.